This T cell receptor (beta chain) was recorded in a study of liver allograft versus peripheral blood T cells. Background on the study: Peripheral blood of the recipients supplied T cell receptor repertoires that were compared with those in transplanted livers. Study-level findings and limits: There were reportedly differences between T cell receptor repertoires inside liver allografts and those in peripheral blood.

For this clonotype: What it binds is unknown.

TCRdb redid the calling of the reads with MiXCR, one entry per CDR3 protein. The table has more than 3,500 distinct CDR3 sequences, approximately 16% seen once. Per the germline V gene, CDR1 is MNHNY and CDR2 is SVGAGI (reference sequence). Trimming removed 3 bases at V and 10 bases at J, with 10 bases between. This CDR3 is 13 amino acids long. The receptor was isolated from a human patient who had a liver transplant. Some T cells may have originated in the graft donor. The V and J genes are TRBV6-6 and TRBJ1-6, with D possibly TRBD1 on 5 matching bases. This CDR3 reads CASSYRRGSPLHF. CDR3 DNA: TGTGCCAGCAGTTATCGGCGGGGGTCACCCCTCCACTTT.